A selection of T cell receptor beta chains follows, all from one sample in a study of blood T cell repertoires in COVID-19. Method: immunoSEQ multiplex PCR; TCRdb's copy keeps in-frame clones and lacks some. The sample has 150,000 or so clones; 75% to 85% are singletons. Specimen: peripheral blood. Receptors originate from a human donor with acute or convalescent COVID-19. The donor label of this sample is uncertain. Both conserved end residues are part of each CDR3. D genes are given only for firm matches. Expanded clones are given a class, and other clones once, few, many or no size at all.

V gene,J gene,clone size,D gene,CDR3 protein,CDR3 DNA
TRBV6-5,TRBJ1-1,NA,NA,CASIPQRLMNTEAFF,TGTGCCAGCATCCCCCAGAGACTCATGAACACTGAAGCTTTCTTT
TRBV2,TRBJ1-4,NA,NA,CASSEAGFNEKLFF,TGTGCCAGCAGTGAGGCGGGGTTTAATGAAAAACTGTTTTTT
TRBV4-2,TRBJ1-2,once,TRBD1,CASSRGIINTNYGYTF,TGTGCCTCTTCCAGGGGGATAATTAACACTAACTATGGCTACACCTTC
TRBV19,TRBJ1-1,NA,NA,CASRVGQRNTEAFF,TGTGCCAGTAGGGTGGGCCAGAGAAACACTGAAGCTTTCTTT
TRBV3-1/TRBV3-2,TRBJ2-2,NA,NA,CASSPLSTRLETNTGELFF,TGTGCCAGCAGCCCGCTATCGACAAGGCTTGAAACGAACACCGGGGAGCTGTTTTTT
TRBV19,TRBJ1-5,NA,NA,CASRQGGGGNQPQHF,TGTGCCAGTAGACAGGGAGGGGGTGGCAATCAGCCCCAGCATTTT
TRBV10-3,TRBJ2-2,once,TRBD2,CAISSGLAGARGTGELFF,TGTGCCATCAGTTCGGGACTAGCGGGGGCCCGGGGCACCGGGGAGCTGTTTTTT
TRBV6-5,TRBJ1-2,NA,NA,CASSSLDNYYGYTF,TGTGCCAGCAGTTCCCTGGACAACTACTATGGCTACACCTTC
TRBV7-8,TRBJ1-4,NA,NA,CASSTRTEKANEKLFF,TGTGCCAGCAGCACCCGGACAGAAAAGGCTAATGAAAAACTGTTTTTT
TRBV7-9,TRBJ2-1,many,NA,CASSLDYGGPYNEQFF,TGTGCCAGCAGCTTAGATTACGGGGGGCCTTACAATGAGCAGTTCTTC
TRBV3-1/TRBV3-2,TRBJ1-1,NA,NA,CASSSAAEAFF,TGTGCCAGCAGCTCGGCGGCTGAAGCTTTCTTT
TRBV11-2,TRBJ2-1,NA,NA,CASRTAGRGNEQFF,TGTGCCAGCAGAACTGCGGGCAGGGGCAATGAGCAGTTCTTC
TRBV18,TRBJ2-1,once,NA,CASSPRERSSYNEQFF,TGTGCCAGCTCACCCCGAGAGCGGAGCTCCTACAATGAGCAGTTCTTC
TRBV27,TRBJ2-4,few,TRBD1,CASSLIRGLENIQYF,TGTGCCAGCAGTTTAATCAGGGGGCTAGAGAACATTCAGTACTTC
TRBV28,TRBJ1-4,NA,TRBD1,CASSPWDRAEKLFF,TGTGCCAGCAGTCCGTGGGACAGGGCTGAAAAACTGTTTTTT
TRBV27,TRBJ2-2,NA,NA,CASRPNRVELNTGELFF,TGTGCCAGCAGGCCCAACAGGGTCGAGTTGAACACCGGGGAGCTGTTTTTT
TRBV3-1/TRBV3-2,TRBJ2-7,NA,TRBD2,CASSPGTSGYEQYF,TGTGCCAGCAGCCCCGGGACTAGCGGTTACGAGCAGTACTTC
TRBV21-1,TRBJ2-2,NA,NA,CASSKLAQGGTGELFF,TGTGCCAGCAGCAAGTTAGCGCAGGGGGGAACCGGGGAGCTGTTTTTT
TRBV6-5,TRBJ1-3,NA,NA,CASRRTASGNTIYF,TGTGCCAGCAGACGGACAGCGTCTGGAAACACCATATATTTT
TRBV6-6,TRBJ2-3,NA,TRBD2,CASSFLGLAGGDTQYF,TGTGCCAGCAGTTTCTTGGGACTAGCGGGGGGAGATACGCAGTATTTT
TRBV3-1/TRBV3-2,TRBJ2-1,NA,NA,CASSQDLVNEQFF,TGTGCCAGCAGCCAAGATCTAGTCAATGAGCAGTTCTTC
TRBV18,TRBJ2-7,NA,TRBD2,CASSPVAGGREQYF,TGTGCCAGCTCCCCTGTAGCGGGGGGAAGAGAGCAGTACTTC
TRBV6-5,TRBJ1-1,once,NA,CASSLEGLTLTEAFF,TGTGCCAGCAGTCTTGAGGGCCTGACCCTCACTGAAGCTTTCTTT
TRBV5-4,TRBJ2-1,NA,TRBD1,CASIDQDRGSHNEQFF,TGTGCCAGCATCGATCAGGACAGGGGCTCTCACAATGAGCAGTTCTTC
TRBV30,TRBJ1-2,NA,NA,CAWSSSSYGYTF,TGTGCCTGGTCTAGCTCCTCCTATGGCTACACCTTC
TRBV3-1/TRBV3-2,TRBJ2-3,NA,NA,CASSHDRVGTQYF,TGTGCCAGCAGTCATGACAGAGTAGGTACGCAGTATTTT
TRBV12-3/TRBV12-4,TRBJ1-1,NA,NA,CASSQAYTEAFF,TGTGCCAGCAGTCAGGCGTACACTGAAGCTTTCTTT
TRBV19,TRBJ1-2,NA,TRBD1,CASVQGAEGYTF,TGTGCCAGTGTACAGGGGGCGGAAGGCTACACCTTC
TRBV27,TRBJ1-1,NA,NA,CASSLNRKVTEAFF,TGTGCCAGCAGTTTAAACAGGAAAGTCACTGAAGCTTTCTTT
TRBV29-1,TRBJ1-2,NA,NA,CSVEHRDEDGYTF,TGCAGCGTCGAACACAGGGATGAAGATGGCTACACCTTC
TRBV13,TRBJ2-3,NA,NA,CASSSRGGPQADTQYF,TGTGCCAGCAGCTCTAGGGGGGGGCCCCAGGCAGATACGCAGTATTTT
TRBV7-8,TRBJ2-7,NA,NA,CASSLGFTGYEQYF,TGTGCCAGCAGCTTAGGATTTACTGGCTACGAGCAGTACTTC
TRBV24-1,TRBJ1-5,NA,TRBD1,CATSNRTGEGQPQHF,TGTGCCACCAGTAACCGGACAGGGGAAGGCCAGCCCCAGCATTTT